This T cell receptor (beta chain) was identified in a study of T cells after yellow fever vaccination. Overall study: When fractions had low cell numbers, they were prepared with SMART-Seq v4 Ultra Low Input.

A 5'RACE template-switching step, the method used to make TCR cDNA, added a universal primer site and UMIs. MiXCR, applied by TCRdb to the 5' RACE reads, yields one record per CDR3 protein. The sample carries around 610,000 distinct CDR3 sequences, about 13% recorded once. The germline V gene encodes CDR1 MGHDK and CDR2 SYGVNS. The CDR3 contains 15 residues. V lost 3 bases and J 8 bases, leaving 16 bases between the germline ends. Overall study findings and caveats: Most clones from primary vaccination were detected again post-booster (almost 98% CD4, 88% CD8). A small proportion of clonotypes was detected in both the CD4 and CD8 compartments.

This clonotype was seen a handful of times. Its cognate antigen is unknown. The chain is built from TRBV25-1 and TRBJ1-4; tentatively, D is TRBD1 (5 bases). The clonotype originates from a man younger than 45 who received the YFV17D yellow fever vaccine. The material was PBMCs, obtained on the day of the yellow fever booster vaccination. The CDR3 nucleotides read TGTGCCAGCAGTGACCGGGACCCTCCTTTGGAAAAACTGTTTTTT. Translation gives CASSDRDPPLEKLFF.